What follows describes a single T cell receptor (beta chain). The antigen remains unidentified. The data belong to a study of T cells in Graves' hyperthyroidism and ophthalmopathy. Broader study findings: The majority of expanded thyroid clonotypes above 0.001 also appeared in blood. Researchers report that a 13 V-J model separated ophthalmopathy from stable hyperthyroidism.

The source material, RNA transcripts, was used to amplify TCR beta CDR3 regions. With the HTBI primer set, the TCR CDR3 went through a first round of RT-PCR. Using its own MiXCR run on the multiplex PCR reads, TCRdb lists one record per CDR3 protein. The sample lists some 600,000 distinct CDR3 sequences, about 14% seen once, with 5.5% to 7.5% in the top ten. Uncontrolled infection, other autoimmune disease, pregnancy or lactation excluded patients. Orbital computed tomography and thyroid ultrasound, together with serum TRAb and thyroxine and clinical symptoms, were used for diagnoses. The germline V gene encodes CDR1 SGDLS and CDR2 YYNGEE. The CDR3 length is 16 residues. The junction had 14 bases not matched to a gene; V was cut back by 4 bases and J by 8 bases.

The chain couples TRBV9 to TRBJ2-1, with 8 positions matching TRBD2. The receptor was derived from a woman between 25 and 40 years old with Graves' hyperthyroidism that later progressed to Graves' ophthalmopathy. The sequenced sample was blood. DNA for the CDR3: TGTGCCAGCAGCTTCCGATTCAGCGGGAGAGAGGATGAGCAGTTCTTC. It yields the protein CASSFRFSGREDEQFF.